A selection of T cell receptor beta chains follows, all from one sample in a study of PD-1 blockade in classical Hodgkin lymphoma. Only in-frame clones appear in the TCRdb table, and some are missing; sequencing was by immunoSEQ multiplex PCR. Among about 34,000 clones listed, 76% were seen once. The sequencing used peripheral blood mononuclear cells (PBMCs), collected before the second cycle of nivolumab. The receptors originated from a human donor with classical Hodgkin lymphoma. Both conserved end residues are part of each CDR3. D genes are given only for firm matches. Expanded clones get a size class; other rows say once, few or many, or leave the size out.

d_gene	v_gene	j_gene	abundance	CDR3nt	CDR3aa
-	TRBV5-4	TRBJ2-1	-	TGTGCCAGCAGCTTGGCCAAGAAGGGGAGGTACAATGAGCAGTTCTTC	CASSLAKKGRYNEQFF
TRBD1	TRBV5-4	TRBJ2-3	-	TGTGCCAGCAGCCCCCCGGACAGGGTAGGCACAGATACGCAGTATTTT	CASSPPDRVGTDTQYF
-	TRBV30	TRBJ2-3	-	TGTGCCTGGAGTGTACAGAGGCTAGCCACGCAGTATTTT	CAWSVQRLATQYF
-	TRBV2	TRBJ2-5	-	TGTGCCAGCAGTGACCCCCGACGGACCCAAGAGACCCAGTACTTC	CASSDPRRTQETQYF
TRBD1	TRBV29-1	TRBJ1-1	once	TGCAGCGTTGAAGACTGGAGACAGGGGTCCGGCGAAGCTTTCTTT	CSVEDWRQGSGEAFF
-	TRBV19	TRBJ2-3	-	TGTGCCAGTAGCTCCGGGAGCGGTGGGAAGACAGATACGCAGTATTTT	CASSSGSGGKTDTQYF
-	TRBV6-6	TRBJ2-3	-	TGTGCCAGCAGGGGACCCGACACAGATACGCAGTATTTT	CASRGPDTDTQYF
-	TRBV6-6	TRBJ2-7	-	TGTGCCAGCAGTTCAATCGGACAGATGATCGGCGAGCAGTACTTC	CASSSIGQMIGEQYF
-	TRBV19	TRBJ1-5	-	TGTGCCAGTAGTATCTTCGGGCAGGCGGTCAATCAGCCCCAGCATTTT	CASSIFGQAVNQPQHF
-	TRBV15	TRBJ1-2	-	TGTGCCACCAGCAGAGCCAGGGCCACTGGCTACACCTTC	CATSRARATGYTF
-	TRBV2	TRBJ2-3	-	TGTGCCAGCTCCCGGACTTTCACAGGAGATACGCAGTATTTT	CASSRTFTGDTQYF
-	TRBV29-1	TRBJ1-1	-	TGCAGCGTTGAAGTAGTAAGCGGCACTGAAGCTTTCTTT	CSVEVVSGTEAFF
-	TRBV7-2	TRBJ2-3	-	TGTGCCAGCAGCTGGGCAGTTGATACGCAGTATTTT	CASSWAVDTQYF
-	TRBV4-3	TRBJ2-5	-	TGCGCCAGCAGCCAAGATAGGGGGGGCTGGGGAGAGACCCAGTACTTC	CASSQDRGGWGETQYF
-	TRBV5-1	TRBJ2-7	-	TGCGCCAGCAGCTTGCCCACGGTGCGGAGGGAGCAGTACTTC	CASSLPTVRREQYF
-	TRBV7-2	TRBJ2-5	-	TGTGCCAGCAGAAACGTCCGACCCAGGGAGACCCAGTACTTC	CASRNVRPRETQYF
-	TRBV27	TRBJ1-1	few	TGTGCCAGCAGTTTGCCGGGGGCGGAGGCTTTCTTT	CASSLPGAEAFF
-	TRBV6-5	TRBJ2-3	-	TGTGCCAGCAGTTATTCTATAACACACACAGATACGCAGTATTTT	CASSYSITHTDTQYF
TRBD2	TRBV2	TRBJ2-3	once	TGTGCCAGCAGGGCGCGGGGGGGCCGGGGCACAGATACGCAGTATTTT	CASRARGGRGTDTQYF
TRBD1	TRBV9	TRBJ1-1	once	TGTGCCAGCAGCGTTACAGGGGTTACTGAAGCTTTCTTT	CASSVTGVTEAFF
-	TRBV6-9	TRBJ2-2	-	TGTGCCAGCAGTTATCCCTGGGCCAGTCTCAACACCGGGGAGCTGTTTTTT	CASSYPWASLNTGELFF
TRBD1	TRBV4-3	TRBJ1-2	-	TGCGCCAGCAGCCAACAGGGGGGGGCTGGCTACACCTTC	CASSQQGGAGYTF
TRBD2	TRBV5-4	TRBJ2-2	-	TGTGCCAGCAGGCGTAGCGGGGGGGTCTCCGGGGAGCTGTTTTTT	CASRRSGGVSGELFF
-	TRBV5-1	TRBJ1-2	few	TGCGCCAGCAGCTTAACAGGGAGTCTAAACTATGGCTACACCTTC	CASSLTGSLNYGYTF
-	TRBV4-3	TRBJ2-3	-	TGCGCCAGCAGCCAAGATAGAGGTCAAGGAGATACGCAGTATTTT	CASSQDRGQGDTQYF
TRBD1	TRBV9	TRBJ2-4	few	TGTGCCAGCAGCCCACGTGACAGGGCGATGAGAAACATTCAGTACTTC	CASSPRDRAMRNIQYF
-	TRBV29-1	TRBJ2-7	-	TGCAGCGTTGAAGATGGCGACGAGCAGTACTTC	CSVEDGDEQYF
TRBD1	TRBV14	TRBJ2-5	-	TGTGCCAGCAGCCTCGTCAGGGGGGAGACCCAGTACTTC	CASSLVRGETQYF
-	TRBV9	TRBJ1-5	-	TGTGCCAGCAGCGTAGGAGCAGGGGAGAATAATCAGCCCCAGCATTTT	CASSVGAGENNQPQHF
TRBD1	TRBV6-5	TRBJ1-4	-	TGTGCCAGCAGGGACAGGGGGCTTGAAGAAAAACTGTTTTTT	CASRDRGLEEKLFF
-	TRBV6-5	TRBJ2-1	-	TGTGCCAGCAGTGGGGGGCCTTTGTCCCATGAGCAGTTCTTC	CASSGGPLSHEQFF